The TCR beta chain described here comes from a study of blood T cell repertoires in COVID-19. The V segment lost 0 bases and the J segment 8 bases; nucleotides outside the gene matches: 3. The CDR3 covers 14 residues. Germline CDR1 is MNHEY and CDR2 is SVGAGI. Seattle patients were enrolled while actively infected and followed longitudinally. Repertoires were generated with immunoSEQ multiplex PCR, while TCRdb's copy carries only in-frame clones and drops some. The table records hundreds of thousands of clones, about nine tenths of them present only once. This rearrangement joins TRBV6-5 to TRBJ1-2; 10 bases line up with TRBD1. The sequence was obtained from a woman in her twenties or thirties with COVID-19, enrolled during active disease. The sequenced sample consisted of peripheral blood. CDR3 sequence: CASSYSGQGQGYTF. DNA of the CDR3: TGTGCCAGCAGTTACTCGGGACAGGGGCAGGGCTACACCTTC.